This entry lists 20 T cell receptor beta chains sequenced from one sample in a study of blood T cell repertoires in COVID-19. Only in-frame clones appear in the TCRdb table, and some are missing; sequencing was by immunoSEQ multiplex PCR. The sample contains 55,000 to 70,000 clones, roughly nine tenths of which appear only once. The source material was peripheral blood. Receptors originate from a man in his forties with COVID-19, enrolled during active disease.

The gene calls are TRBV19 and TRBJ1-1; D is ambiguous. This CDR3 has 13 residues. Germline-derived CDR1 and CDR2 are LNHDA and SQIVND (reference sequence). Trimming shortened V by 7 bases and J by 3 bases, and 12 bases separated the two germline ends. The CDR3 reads CASNGEVDTEAFF. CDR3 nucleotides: TGTGCCAGTAATGGGGAGGTTGACACTGAAGCTTTCTTT. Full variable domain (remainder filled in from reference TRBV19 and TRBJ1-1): DGGITQSPKYLFRKEGQNVTLSCEQNLNHDAMYWYRQDPGQGLRLIYYSQIVNDFQKGDIAEGYSVSREKKESFPLTVTSAQKNPTAFYLCASNGEVDTEAFFGQGTRLTVV.

The CDR3 loop reads CASSLGSETQYF. CDR3 DNA: TGTGCCAGCAGCTTGGGCTCGGAGACCCAGTACTTC. The chain combines TRBV11-3 with TRBJ2-5; no clear D gene. Germline CDR1 SGHNT, CDR2 YENEEA. This CDR3 spans 12 amino acids. Deletions cut 3 bases from V and 5 bases from J, with 7 bases between.

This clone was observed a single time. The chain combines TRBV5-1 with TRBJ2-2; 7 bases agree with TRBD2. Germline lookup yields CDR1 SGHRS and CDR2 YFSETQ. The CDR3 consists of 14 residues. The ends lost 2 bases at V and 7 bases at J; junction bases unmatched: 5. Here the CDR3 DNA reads TGCGCCAGCAGCTTCGGCGGGGAGGGCGGGGAGCTGTTTTTT. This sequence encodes CASSFGGEGGELFF.

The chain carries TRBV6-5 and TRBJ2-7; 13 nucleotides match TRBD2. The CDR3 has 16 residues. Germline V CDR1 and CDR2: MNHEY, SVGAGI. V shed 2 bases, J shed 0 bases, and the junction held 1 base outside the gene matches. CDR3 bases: TGTGCCAGCAGTTACGGACTAGCGGGGGACTCCTACGAGCAGTACTTC. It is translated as CASSYGLAGDSYEQYF.

This CDR3 is CAISESAGSADEQFF. The CDR3 bases are TGTGCCATCAGTGAGTCGGCAGGTTCCGCAGATGAGCAGTTCTTC. The chain employs TRBV10-3 and TRBJ2-1, with D unresolved. Germline CDR1 ENHRY, CDR2 SYGVKD. V lost 0 bases and J lost 8, with 14 bases in between. This CDR3 spans 15 amino acids.

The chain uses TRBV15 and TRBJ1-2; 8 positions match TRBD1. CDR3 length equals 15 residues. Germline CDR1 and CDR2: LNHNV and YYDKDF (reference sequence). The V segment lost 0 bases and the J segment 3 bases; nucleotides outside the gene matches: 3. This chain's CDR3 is CATSRDQDRDYGYTF. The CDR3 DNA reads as TGTGCCACCAGCAGAGATCAGGACAGGGACTATGGCTACACCTTC.

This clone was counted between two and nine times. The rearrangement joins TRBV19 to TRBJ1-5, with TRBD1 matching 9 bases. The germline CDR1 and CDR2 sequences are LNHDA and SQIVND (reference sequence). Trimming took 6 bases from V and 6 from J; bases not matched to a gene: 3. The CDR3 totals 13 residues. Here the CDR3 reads CASRDRGSQPQHF. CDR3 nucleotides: TGTGCCAGTAGGGACAGGGGCTCTCAGCCCCAGCATTTT.

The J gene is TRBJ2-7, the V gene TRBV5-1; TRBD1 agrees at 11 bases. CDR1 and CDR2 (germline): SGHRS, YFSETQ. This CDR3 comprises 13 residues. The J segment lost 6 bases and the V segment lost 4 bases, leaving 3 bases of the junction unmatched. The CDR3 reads CASSSGTGGEQYF. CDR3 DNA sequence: TGCGCCAGCAGCAGCGGGACAGGGGGCGAGCAGTACTTC.

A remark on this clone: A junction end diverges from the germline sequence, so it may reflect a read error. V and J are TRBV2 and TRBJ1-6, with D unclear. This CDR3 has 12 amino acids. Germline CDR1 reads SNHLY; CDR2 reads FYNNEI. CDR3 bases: TGTGCCAGCAGGGAAGTGAGTTCACCCCTCCACTTT. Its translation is CASREVSSPLHF.

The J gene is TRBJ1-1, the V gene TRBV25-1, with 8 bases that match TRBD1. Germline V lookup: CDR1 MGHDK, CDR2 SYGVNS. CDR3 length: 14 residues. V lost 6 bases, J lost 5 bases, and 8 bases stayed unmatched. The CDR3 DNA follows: TGTGCCAGCAGCTTACAGGGGGTGGGGACTGAAGCTTTCTTT. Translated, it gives CASSLQGVGTEAFF.

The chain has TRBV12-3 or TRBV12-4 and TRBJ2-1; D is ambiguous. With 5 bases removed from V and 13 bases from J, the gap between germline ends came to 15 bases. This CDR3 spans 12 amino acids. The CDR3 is CASSPLPARQFF. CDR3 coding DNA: TGTGCCAGCAGTCCTCTTCCGGCTAGACAGTTCTTC.

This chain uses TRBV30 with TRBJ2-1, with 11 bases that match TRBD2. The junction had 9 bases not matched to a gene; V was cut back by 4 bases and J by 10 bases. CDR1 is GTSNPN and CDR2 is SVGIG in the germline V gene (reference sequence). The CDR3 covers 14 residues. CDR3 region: CAWNLAGGPQEQFF. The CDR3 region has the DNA TGTGCCTGGAACCTAGCGGGGGGCCCCCAGGAGCAGTTCTTC.

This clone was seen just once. The CDR3 region is CASSQGRGANEKLFF. The CDR3 nucleotides read TGTGCCAGCAGCCAAGGGCGGGGGGCTAATGAAAAACTGTTTTTT. V gene TRBV3-1 (or the pseudogene TRBV3-2) combines with J gene TRBJ1-4; weak D call: TRBD1 (5 bases). The CDR3 has 15 residues. Germline loops: CDR1 LGHDT, CDR2 YNNKEL (reference sequence). Trimming took off 1 base at V and 3 bases at J, with 9 bases between the two ends.

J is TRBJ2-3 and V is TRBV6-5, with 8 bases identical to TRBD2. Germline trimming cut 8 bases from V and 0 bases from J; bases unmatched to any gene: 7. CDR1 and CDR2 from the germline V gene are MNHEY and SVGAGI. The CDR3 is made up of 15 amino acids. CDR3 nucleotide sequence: TGTGCCAGCCGCCTATCTAGCGGGAGCACAGATACGCAGTATTTT. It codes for CASRLSSGSTDTQYF.

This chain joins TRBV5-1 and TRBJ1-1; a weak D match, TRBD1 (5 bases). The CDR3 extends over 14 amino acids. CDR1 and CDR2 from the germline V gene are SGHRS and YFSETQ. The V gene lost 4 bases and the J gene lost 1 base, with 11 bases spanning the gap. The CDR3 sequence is CASSGGKGNTEAFF. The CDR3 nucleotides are TGCGCCAGCAGCGGGGGGAAGGGGAACACTGAAGCTTTCTTT. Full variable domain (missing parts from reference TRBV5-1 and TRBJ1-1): KAGVTQTPRYLIKTRGQQVTLSCSPISGHRSVSWYQQTPGQGLQFLFEYFSETQRNKGNFPGRFSGRQFSNSRSEMNVSTLELGDSALYLCASSGGKGNTEAFFGQGTRLTVV.

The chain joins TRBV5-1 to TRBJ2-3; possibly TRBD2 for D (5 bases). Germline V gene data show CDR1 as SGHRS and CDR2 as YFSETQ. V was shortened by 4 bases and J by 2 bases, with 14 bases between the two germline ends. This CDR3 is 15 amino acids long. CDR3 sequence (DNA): TGCGCCAGCAGCACGATCGGGGTTAACACAGATACGCAGTATTTT. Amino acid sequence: CASSTIGVNTDTQYF.

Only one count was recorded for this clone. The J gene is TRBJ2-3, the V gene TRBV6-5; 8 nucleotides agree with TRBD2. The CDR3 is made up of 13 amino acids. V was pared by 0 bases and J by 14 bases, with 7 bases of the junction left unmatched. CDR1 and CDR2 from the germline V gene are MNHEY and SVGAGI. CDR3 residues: CASSYSTRGDRYF. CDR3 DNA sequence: TGTGCCAGCAGTTACTCGACGCGGGGGGATAGGTATTTT.

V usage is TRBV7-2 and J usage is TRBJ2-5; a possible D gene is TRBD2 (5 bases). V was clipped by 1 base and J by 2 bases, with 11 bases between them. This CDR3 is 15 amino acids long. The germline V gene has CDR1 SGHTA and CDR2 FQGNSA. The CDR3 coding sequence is TGTGCCAGCAGCTTAGTCGGACTTGCTCAAGAGACCCAGTACTTC. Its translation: CASSLVGLAQETQYF.

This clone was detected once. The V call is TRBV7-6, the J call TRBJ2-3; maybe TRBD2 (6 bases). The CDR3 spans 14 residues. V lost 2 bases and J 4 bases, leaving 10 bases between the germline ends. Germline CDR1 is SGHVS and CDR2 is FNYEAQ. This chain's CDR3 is CASSLRRGADTQYF. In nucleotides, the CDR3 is TGTGCCAGCAGCTTACGGAGGGGTGCAGATACGCAGTATTTT.

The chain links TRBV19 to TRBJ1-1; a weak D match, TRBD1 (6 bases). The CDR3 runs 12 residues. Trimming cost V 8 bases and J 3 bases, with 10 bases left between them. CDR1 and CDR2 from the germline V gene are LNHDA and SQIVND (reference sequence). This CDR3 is CASEQGYTEAFF. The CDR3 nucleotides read TGTGCCAGTGAACAGGGCTACACTGAAGCTTTCTTT. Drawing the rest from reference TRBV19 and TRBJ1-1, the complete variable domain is DGGITQSPKYLFRKEGQNVTLSCEQNLNHDAMYWYRQDPGQGLRLIYYSQIVNDFQKGDIAEGYSVSREKKESFPLTVTSAQKNPTAFYLCASEQGYTEAFFGQGTRLTVV.